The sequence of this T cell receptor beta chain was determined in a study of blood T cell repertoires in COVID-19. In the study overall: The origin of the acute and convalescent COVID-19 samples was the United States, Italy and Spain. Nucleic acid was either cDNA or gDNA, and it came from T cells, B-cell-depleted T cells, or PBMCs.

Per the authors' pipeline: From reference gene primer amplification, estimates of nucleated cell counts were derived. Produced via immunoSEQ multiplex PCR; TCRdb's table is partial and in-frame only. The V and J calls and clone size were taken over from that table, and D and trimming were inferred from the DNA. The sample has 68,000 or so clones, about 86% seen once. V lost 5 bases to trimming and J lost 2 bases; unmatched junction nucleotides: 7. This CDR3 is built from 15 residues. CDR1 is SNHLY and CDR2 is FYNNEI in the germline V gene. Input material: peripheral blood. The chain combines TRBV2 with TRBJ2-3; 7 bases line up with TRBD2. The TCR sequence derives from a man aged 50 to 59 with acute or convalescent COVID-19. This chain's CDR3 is CASSQWTSNTDTQYF. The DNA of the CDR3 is TGTGCCAGCAGTCAATGGACTAGTAACACAGATACGCAGTATTTT.